The T cell receptor (beta chain) under discussion was sequenced for a study of cytomegalovirus exposure and HLA in healthy donors. Looking at the study overall: Earlier results showed approximately 110 million unique TCR beta sequences derived from approximately 180 million T cells. Study-wide findings and caveats: Diagnosis of cytomegalovirus status made by the classifier reportedly showed high specificity and sensitivity. TCR beta chains associated with HLA were, in a later analysis, more clonally expanded than equally common others. In vitro data verified three CMV-associated chains as specific for CMV antigens.

Turning to this clone: Its antigen is currently unknown.

The CDR3 sequence is 14 residues long. Germline CDR1 reads SGHVS; CDR2 reads FQNEAQ. Trimming removed 6 bases from V and 0 bases from J, with 11 bases in between. The primer mix had 60 Vbeta and 13 Jbeta primers. TCRdb keeps only in-frame clones here, not all; method: immunoSEQ multiplex PCR. The sample shows more than 120,000 clones, 65% to 85% of them seen only once. V usage is TRBV7-8 and J usage is TRBJ2-5; tentatively, D is TRBD1 (7 bases). This clonotype originated in a male donor in good health and CMV-seronegative. Sequencing was performed on PBMCs. The CDR3 DNA sequence: TGTGCCAGCAGTCGCGGGACAGACCAAGAGACCCAGTACTTC. It specifies CASSRGTDQETQYF.